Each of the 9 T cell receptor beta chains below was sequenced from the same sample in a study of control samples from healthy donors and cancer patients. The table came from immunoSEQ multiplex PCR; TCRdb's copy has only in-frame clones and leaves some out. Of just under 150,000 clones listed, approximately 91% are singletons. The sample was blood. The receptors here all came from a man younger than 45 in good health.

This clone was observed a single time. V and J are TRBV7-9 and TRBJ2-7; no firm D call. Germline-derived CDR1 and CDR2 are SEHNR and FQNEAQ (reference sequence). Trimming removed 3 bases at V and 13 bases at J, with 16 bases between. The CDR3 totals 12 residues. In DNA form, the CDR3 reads TGTGCCAGCAGCTTGGATGTGGCGTACGTATACTTC. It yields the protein CASSLDVAYVYF.

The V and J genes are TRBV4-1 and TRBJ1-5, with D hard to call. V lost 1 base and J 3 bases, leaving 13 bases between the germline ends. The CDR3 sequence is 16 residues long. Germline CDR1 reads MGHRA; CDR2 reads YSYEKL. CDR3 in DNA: TGCGCCAGCAGCCAAGGAGACACCCGTGTCAATCAGCCCCAGCATTTT. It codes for CASSQGDTRVNQPQHF.

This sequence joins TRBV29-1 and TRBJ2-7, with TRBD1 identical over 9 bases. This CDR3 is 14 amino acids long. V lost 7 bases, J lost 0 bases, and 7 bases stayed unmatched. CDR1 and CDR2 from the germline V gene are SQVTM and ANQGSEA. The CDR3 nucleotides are TGCAGCGCCGCCGGGACAGGGATCTCCTACGAGCAGTACTTC. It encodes CSAAGTGISYEQYF.

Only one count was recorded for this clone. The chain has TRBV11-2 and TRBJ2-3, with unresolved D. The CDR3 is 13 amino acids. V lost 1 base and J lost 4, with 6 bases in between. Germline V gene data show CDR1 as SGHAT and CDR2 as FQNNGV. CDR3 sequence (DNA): TGTGCCAGCAGCTTAGGGGTTCCAGATACGCAGTATTTT. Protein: CASSLGVPDTQYF.

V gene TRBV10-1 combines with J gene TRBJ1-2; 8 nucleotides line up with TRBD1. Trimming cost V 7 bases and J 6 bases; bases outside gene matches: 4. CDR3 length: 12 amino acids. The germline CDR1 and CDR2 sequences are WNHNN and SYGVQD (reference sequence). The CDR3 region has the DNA TGCGCCAGCATCCCAGGGGGCGATGGCTACACCTTC. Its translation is CASIPGGDGYTF.

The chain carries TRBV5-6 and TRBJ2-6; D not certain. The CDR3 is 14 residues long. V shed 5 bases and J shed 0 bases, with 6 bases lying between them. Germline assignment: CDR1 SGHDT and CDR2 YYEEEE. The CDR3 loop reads CASSLYSGANVLTF. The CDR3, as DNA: TGTGCCAGCAGTTTATACTCTGGGGCCAACGTCCTGACTTTC. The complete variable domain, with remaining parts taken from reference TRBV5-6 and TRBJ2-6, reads DAGVTQSPTHLIKTRGQQVTLRCSPKSGHDTVSWYQQALGQGPQFIFQYYEEEERQRGNFPDRFSGHQFPNYSSELNVNALLLGDSALYLCASSLYSGANVLTFGAGSRLTVL.

In nucleotides, the CDR3 is TGTGCCAGCAGATACAACAGGGGCGCGCGTGGCAATCAGCCCCAGCATTTT. Residues: CASRYNRGARGNQPQHF. The V call is TRBV28, the J call TRBJ1-5; 7 bases match TRBD1. CDR1 and CDR2 from the germline V gene are MDHEN and SYDVKM. V lost 6 bases, J lost 2 bases, and 13 bases stayed unmatched. The CDR3 totals 17 residues. The entire variable domain, with the rest obtained from reference TRBV28 and TRBJ1-5, is as follows: DVKVTQSSRYLVKRTGEKVFLECVQDMDHENMFWYRQDPGLGLRLIYFSYDVKMKEKGDIPEGYSVSREKKERFSLILESASTNQTSMYLCASRYNRGARGNQPQHFGDGTRLSIL.

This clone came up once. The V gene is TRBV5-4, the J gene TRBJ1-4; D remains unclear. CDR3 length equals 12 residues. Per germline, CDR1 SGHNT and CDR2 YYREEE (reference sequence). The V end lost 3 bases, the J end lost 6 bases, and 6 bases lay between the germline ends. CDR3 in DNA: TGTGCCAGCAGCTCAAGCGATGAAAAACTGTTTTTT. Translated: CASSSSDEKLFF.

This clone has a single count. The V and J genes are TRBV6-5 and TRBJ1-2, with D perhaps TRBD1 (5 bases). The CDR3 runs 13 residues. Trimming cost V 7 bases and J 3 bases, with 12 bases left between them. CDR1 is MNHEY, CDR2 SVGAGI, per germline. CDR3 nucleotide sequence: TGTGCCAGCAACTCGGGACGGGACTATGGCTACACCTTC. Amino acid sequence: CASNSGRDYGYTF.